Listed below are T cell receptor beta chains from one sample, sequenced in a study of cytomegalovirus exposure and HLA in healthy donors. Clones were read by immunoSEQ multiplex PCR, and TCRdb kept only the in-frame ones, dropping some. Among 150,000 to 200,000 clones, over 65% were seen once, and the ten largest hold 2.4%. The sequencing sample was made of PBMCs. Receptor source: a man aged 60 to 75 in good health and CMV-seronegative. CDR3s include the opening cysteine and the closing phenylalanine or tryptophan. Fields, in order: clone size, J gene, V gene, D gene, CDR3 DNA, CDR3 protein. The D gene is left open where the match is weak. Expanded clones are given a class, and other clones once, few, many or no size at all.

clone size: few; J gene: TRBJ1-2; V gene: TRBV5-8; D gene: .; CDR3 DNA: TGTGCCAGCAGCTTGGAAGTGAGGGGCGCGGGGTATGACTATGGCTACACCTTC; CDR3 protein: CASSLEVRGAGYDYGYTF
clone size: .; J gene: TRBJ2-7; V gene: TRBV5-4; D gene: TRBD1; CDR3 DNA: TGTGCCAGCAGCTCCTCCGGGACAGGAGGTTTCGACGAGCAGTACTTC; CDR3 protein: CASSSSGTGGFDEQYF
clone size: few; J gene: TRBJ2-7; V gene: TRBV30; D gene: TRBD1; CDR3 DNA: TGTGCCTTCACGACAGGGGGCTACGAGCAGTACTTC; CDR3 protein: CAFTTGGYEQYF
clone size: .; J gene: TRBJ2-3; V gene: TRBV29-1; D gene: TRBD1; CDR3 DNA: TGCAGCGTCACCTTACAGGGGGCCGATACGCAGTATTTT; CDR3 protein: CSVTLQGADTQYF
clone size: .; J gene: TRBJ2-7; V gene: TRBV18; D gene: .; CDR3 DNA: TGTGCCAGCTCACCTCAGGGGGGTTTGGACGAGCAGTACTTC; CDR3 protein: CASSPQGGLDEQYF
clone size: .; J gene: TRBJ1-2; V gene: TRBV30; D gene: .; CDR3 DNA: TGTGCCTGGAGTCCAGGCGCGGGATACTATGGCTACACCTTC; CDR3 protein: CAWSPGAGYYGYTF
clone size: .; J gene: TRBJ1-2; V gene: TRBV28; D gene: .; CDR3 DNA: TGTGCCAGCAGGGTTTCCGGGACACAGTATGGCTACACCTTC; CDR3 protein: CASRVSGTQYGYTF
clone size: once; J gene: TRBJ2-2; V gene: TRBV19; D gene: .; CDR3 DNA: TGTGCCAGTAGTATTAGGGGCCGCGGGGAGCTGTTTTTT; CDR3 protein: CASSIRGRGELFF
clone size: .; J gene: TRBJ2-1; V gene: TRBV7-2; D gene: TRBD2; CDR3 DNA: TGTGCCAGCAGCGAAAGGGGGCTAGCGGGAGTTGAGCAGTTCTTC; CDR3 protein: CASSERGLAGVEQFF
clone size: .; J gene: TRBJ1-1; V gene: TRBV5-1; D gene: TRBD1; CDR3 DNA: TGCGCCAGCAGCTTCTCGACAGGGGCCACTGAAGCTTTCTTT; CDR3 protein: CASSFSTGATEAFF
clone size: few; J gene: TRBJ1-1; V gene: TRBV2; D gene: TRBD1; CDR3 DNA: TGTGCCAGCAGTGTCCCGACAGGGGGCTTAGCTGAAGCTTTCTTT; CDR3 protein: CASSVPTGGLAEAFF
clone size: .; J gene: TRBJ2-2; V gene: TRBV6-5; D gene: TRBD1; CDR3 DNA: TGTGCCAGCGCCCCTCAGGGGGTGAGCACCGGGGAGCTGTTTTTT; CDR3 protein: CASAPQGVSTGELFF
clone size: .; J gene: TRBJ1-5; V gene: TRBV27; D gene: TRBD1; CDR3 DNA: TGTGCCAGCAGTTTGGAACAGGGGAATCAGCCCCAGCATTTT; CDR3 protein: CASSLEQGNQPQHF
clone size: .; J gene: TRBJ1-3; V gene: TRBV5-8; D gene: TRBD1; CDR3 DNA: TGTGCCAGCAACTTGGGACAGGAGGTTTCGAGAAACACCATATATTTT; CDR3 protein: CASNLGQEVSRNTIYF
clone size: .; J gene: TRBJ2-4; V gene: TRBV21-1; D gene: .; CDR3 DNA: TGTGCCAGCAGCAAAACCGGGGTCGTTAGGACCAAAAACATTCAGTACTTC; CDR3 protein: CASSKTGVVRTKNIQYF
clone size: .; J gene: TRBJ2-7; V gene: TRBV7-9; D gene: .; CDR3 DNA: TGTGCCAGCCAGAGCCCGGGCGGGTACGAGCAGTACTTC; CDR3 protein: CASQSPGGYEQYF
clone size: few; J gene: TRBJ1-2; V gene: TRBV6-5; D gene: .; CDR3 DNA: TGTGCCAGCCGGGGGGGGTATCCATCTAACTATGGCTACACCTTC; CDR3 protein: CASRGGYPSNYGYTF
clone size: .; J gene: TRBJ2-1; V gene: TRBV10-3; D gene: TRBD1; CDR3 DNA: TGTGCCATCAAAGTACAGGGGGGAAACAATGAGCAGTTCTTC; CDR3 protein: CAIKVQGGNNEQFF
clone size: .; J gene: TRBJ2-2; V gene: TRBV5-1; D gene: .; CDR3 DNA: TGCGCCAGCAGGCTCGAAATAGGACGGGGCACCGGGGAGCTGTTTTTT; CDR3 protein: CASRLEIGRGTGELFF
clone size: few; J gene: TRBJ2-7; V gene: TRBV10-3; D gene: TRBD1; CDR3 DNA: TGTGCCATCAGTGAGTCATGGACAGGAACAGCCTACGAGCAGTACTTC; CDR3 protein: CAISESWTGTAYEQYF
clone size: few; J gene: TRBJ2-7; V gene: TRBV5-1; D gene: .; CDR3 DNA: TGCGCCAGCAGCTTGGTCGACACATCCTACGAGCAGTACTTC; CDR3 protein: CASSLVDTSYEQYF
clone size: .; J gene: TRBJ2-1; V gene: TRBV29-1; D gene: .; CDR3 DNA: TGCAGCGTATCCTCCGGCGTAGGCGGTGGGCAGTTCTTC; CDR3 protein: CSVSSGVGGGQFF
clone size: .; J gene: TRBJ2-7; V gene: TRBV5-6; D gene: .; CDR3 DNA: TGTGCCAGCAGCCCCAGGGCAGGGACAATTTCCTACGAGCAGTACTTC; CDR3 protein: CASSPRAGTISYEQYF
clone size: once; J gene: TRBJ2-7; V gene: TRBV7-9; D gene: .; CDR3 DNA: TGTGCCAGCAGCTTAGTGGACACAAGTTTACCGGGCCTTTACTACGAGCAGTACTTC; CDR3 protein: CASSLVDTSLPGLYYEQYF
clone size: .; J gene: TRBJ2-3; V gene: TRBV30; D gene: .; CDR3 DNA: TGTGCCTGGAGGGCAGGGGGCACAGATACGCAGTATTTT; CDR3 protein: CAWRAGGTDTQYF
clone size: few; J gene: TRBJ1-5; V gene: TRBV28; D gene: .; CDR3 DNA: TGTGCCAGCAGTTTCCAGGGAACCAATCAGCCCCAGCATTTT; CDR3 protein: CASSFQGTNQPQHF
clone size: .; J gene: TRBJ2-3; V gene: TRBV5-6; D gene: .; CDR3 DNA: TGTGCCAGCAGCTCCGTAGGACAGTCTAGCACAGATACGCAGTATTTT; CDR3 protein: CASSSVGQSSTDTQYF
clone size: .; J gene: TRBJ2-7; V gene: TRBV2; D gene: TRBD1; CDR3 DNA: TGTGCCAGCAGAGCCCGACAGGGGGTCTACGAGCAGTACTTC; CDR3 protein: CASRARQGVYEQYF
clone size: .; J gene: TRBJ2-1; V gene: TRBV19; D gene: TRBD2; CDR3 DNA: TGTGCCACCGGGGGGACTAGCGGGTACAATGAGCAGTTCTTC; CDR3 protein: CATGGTSGYNEQFF
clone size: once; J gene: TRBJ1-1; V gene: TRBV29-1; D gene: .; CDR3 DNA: TGCAGCGCCATAGAGTGGCAGGGCACTGAAGCTTTCTTT; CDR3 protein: CSAIEWQGTEAFF
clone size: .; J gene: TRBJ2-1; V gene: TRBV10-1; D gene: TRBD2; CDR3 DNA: TGCGCCAGCGGGGGGACTACAAACTGCCAATTATTCAATGAGCAGTTCTTC; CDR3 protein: CASGGTTNCQLFNEQFF
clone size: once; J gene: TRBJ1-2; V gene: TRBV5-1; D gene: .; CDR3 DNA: TGCGCCAGCAGCTTGGGAGAAGCCTATGGCTACACCTTC; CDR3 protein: CASSLGEAYGYTF
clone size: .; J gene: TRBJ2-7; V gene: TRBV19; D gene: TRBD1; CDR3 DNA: TGTGCCAGTACTGGACAGGGCAGACCCTACGAGCAGTACTTC; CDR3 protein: CASTGQGRPYEQYF
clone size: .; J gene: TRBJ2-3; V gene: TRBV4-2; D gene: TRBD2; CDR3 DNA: TGTGCCAGCAGCCAAGCCGCTTCTAGCGGGAGGACCACAGATACGCAGTATTTT; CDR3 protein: CASSQAASSGRTTDTQYF
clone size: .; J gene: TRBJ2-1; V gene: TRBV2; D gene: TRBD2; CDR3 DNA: TGTGCCAGCAGGACGAATAGCGGGGGTTACAATGAGCAGTTCTTC; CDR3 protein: CASRTNSGGYNEQFF
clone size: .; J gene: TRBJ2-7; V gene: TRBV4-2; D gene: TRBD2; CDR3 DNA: TGTACCAGCAGCCTCGGACTAGAACGAGAGCAGTACTTC; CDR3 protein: CTSSLGLEREQYF
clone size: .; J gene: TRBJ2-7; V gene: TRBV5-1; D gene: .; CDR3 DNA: TGCGCCAGCAGCTGGAAGGGGGTGGCAGACGAGCAGTACTTC; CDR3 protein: CASSWKGVADEQYF
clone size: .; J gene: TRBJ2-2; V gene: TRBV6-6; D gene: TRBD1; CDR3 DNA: TGTGCCAGCGTATTACAGGGGGCGTTTCTCTCCGGGGAGCTGTTTTTT; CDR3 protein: CASVLQGAFLSGELFF
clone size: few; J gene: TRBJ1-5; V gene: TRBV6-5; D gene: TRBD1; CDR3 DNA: TGTGCCAGCAGTCGAGGGACAGACAATCAGCCCCAGCATTTT; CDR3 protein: CASSRGTDNQPQHF
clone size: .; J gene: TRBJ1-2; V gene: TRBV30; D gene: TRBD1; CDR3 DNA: TGTGCCTGGAGTGCCTTGGGACAGGGCGGCTATGGCTACCCCTTC; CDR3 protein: CAWSALGQGGYGYPF